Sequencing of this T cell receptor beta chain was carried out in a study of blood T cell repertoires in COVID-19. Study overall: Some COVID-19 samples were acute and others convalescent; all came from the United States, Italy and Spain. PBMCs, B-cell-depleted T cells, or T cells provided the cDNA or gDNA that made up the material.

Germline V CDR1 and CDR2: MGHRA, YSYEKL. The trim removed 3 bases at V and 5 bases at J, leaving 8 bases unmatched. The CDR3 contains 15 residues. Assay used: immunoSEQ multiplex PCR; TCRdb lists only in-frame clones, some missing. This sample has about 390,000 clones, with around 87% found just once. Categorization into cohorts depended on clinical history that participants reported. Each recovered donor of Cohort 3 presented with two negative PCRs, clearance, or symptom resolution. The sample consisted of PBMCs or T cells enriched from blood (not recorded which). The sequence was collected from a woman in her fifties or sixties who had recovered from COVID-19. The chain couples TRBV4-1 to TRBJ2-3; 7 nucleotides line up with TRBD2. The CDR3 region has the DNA TGCGCCAGCAGCCATTACGTTCGGGGGGAAGATACGCAGTATTTT. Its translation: CASSHYVRGEDTQYF.